This T cell receptor beta chain was sequenced during a study of blood T cell repertoires in COVID-19. Study as a whole: PBMCs, B-cell-depleted T cells, or T cells were the source of the cDNA or gDNA that made up the material.

J lost 3 bases, V lost 3 bases, and 9 bases had no gene match. This CDR3 is 16 amino acids long. Germline V lookup: CDR1 SGHRS, CDR2 YFSETQ. Data came from immunoSEQ multiplex PCR; TCRdb stores just in-frame clones and leaves some out. The sample lists about 230,000 clones; 70% to 90% were seen once. V and J are TRBV5-1 and TRBJ1-5; 7 bases are a match to TRBD1. This receptor was identified in a woman aged 70 to 79 with active or convalescent COVID-19. Input material: peripheral blood. CDR3 coding DNA: TGCGCCAGCAGCTCCAGATACAGGGGCGCCAATCAGCCCCAGCATTTT. Encoded protein: CASSSRYRGANQPQHF.